This is a list of T cell receptor beta chains from one sample in a study of identical twins. In TCRdb, the 5' RACE reads were re-called with MiXCR into one record per CDR3 protein. Here the sample spans 1.5 million to 2 million distinct CDR3 sequences, less than 40% being singletons. Sequencing was done on a sample of cord blood. The receptors shown here come from a newborn girl in good health. Both conserved end residues are part of each CDR3. Fields, in order: clone size, J gene, D gene, V gene, CDR3 DNA, CDR3 protein. D genes are given only for firm matches. Clone size is given for some rows only: seen once, a few or many times, or a class if the clone is expanded.

>NA|TRBJ2-7|TRBD1|TRBV5-1
TGCGCCAGCAGCTCACAGGGGGCAGGAGGCGAGCAGTACTTC
CASSSQGAGGEQYF
>NA|TRBJ2-1|TRBD2|TRBV25-1
TGTGCCAGCACCTCTAGCGGGATTTCTCGCTCCTACAATGAGCAGTTCTTC
CASTSSGISRSYNEQFF
>many|TRBJ1-2|TRBD1|TRBV29-1
TGCAGCGTTGATGAAGGTTTCGGACAGGGGGCGAATGGCTACACCTTC
CSVDEGFGQGANGYTF
>few|TRBJ2-3|TRBD2|TRBV6-6
TGTGCCAGCAGTTTATGGGGCGGGAGCTCTACAGATACGCAGTATTTT
CASSLWGGSSTDTQYF
>few|TRBJ1-4|NA|TRBV21-1
TGTGCCAGCAGCAAAGACACGGGACCTATGAATGAAAAACTGTTTTTT
CASSKDTGPMNEKLFF
>many|TRBJ2-7|NA|TRBV2
TGTGCCAGCAGTGATGGGGGACCGCTCTCCTACGAGCAGTACTTC
CASSDGGPLSYEQYF
>NA|TRBJ2-1|TRBD2|TRBV5-1
TGCGCCAGCAGCCATCGACTAGCGGGAGGTTCCAATGGGCAGTTCTTC
CASSHRLAGGSNGQFF
>once|TRBJ2-1|TRBD2|TRBV24-1
TGTGCCACCAGTGATTCCGCGGGGGACGACTACAATGAGCAGTTCTTC
CATSDSAGDDYNEQFF
>NA|TRBJ1-4|TRBD1|TRBV5-1
TGCGCCAGCAGCTTGACGGGACAGGGTCCTGAAAAACTGTTTTTT
CASSLTGQGPEKLFF
>NA|TRBJ2-5|TRBD2|TRBV7-9
TGTGCCAGCAGCAAATGGACTAGCGGGGGAAAAGAGACCCAGTACTTC
CASSKWTSGGKETQYF
>NA|TRBJ1-1|NA|TRBV6-2/TRBV6-3
TGTGCCAGCAGAAAAGGTGTCCTGATCACTGAAGCTTTCTTT
CASRKGVLITEAFF
>NA|TRBJ2-1|TRBD1|TRBV12-3/TRBV12-4
TGTGCCAGCAGTCGACAGGGTGAGCAGTTCTTC
CASSRQGEQFF
>few|TRBJ2-3|TRBD2|TRBV29-1
TGCAGCGTTCTTACTAGCGGGGGGTGGGATACGCAGTATTTT
CSVLTSGGWDTQYF
>NA|TRBJ2-1|TRBD2|TRBV19
TGTGCCAGTAGTATTACCGGGACTAGCGGTCGCAATGAGCAGTTCTTC
CASSITGTSGRNEQFF
>few|TRBJ2-1|TRBD2|TRBV5-1
TGCGCCAGCAGCTTGGACCAGCGGGACTACAATGAGCAGTTCTTC
CASSLDQRDYNEQFF
>NA|TRBJ2-5|TRBD1|TRBV5-5
TGTGCCAGCAGCTTTACGGGACAGGGGGCGCCGGAGACCCAGTACTTC
CASSFTGQGAPETQYF
>few|TRBJ1-6|TRBD1|TRBV5-6
TGTGCCAGCAGCTTGAACAGGGGGCATTCACCCCTCCACTTT
CASSLNRGHSPLHF
>NA|TRBJ2-7|TRBD1|TRBV12-3/TRBV12-4
TGTGCCAGCAGTTTAAAAGACAGGGTCTACGAGCAGTACTTC
CASSLKDRVYEQYF
>few|TRBJ1-1|NA|TRBV27
TGTGCCAGCAGTCCGTATCCCCCGAGGGGGAACACTGAAGCTTTCTTT
CASSPYPPRGNTEAFF
>few|TRBJ2-1|NA|TRBV7-9
TGTGCCAGCAGCTTAGAGGGGGGGGCTGAGGGGCCTACCTACAATGAGCAGTTCTTC
CASSLEGGAEGPTYNEQFF
>NA|TRBJ1-2|NA|TRBV4-1
TGCGCCAGCAGCCAAGAAAAGCTTACTAACTATGGCTACACCTTC
CASSQEKLTNYGYTF
>few|TRBJ2-7|NA|TRBV6-5
TGTGCCAGCAGTCCCCCCCAGCGGATCTACGAGCAGTACTTC
CASSPPQRIYEQYF
>few|TRBJ2-3|TRBD1|TRBV11-3
TGTGCCAGCAGCCGAGGACAGGACCTAGATACGCAGTATTTT
CASSRGQDLDTQYF
>few|TRBJ2-1|TRBD2|TRBV12-3/TRBV12-4
TGTGCCAGCAGTTTCTTGGGACTAGCGGACAATGAGCAGTTCTTC
CASSFLGLADNEQFF
>NA|TRBJ2-3|NA|TRBV7-2
TGTGCCAGCAGATCTTACGGCGTCGGGGCCAGGAGCACAGATACGCAGTATTTT
CASRSYGVGARSTDTQYF
>NA|TRBJ2-2|TRBD2|TRBV4-1
TGCGCCAGCAGCCAAGGGAAACTAGCGTCTAAGAACACCGGGGAGCTGTTTTTT
CASSQGKLASKNTGELFF
>NA|TRBJ1-2|NA|TRBV30
TGTGCCTGGAGTGTACAATCTTATGGCTACACCTTC
CAWSVQSYGYTF
>few|TRBJ2-3|NA|TRBV21-1
TGTGCCCGAGGGATTTGCGGGAGCTCAGATACGCAGTATTTT
CARGICGSSDTQYF
>NA|TRBJ1-4|NA|TRBV12-3/TRBV12-4
TGTGCCAGCAGTTTAGTCGGGAAGGGGGAAAAACTGTTTTTT
CASSLVGKGEKLFF
>NA|TRBJ1-1|TRBD1|TRBV20-1
TGCAGTGCTAGAGAGACAGGGAGGAAAACTGAAGCTTTCTTT
CSARETGRKTEAFF
>NA|TRBJ1-1|NA|TRBV4-2
TGTGCCAGCAGCCAAGCAATCGGACAGGAAGCTTTCTTT
CASSQAIGQEAFF
>NA|TRBJ2-1|NA|TRBV19
TGTGCCAGTAGTACCGGGCCCTATTCGGCGCAGTTCTTC
CASSTGPYSAQFF